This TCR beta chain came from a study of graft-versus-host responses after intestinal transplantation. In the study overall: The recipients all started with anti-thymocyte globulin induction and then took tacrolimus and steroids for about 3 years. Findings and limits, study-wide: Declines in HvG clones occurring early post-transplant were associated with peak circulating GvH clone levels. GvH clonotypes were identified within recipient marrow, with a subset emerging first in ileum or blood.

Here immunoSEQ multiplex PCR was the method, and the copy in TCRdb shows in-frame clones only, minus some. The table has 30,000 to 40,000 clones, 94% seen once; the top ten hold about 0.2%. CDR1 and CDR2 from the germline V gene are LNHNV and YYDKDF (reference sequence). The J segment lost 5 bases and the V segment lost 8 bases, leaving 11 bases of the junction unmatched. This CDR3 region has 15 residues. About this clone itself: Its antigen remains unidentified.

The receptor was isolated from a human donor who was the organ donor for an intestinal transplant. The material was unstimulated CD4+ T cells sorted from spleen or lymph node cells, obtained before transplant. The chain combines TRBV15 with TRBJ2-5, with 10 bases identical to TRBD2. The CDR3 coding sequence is TGTGCCACCGGGGTGAAGCGGGGGGGCCTGGAGACCCAGTACTTC. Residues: CATGVKRGGLETQYF.